The source of this TCR beta chain is a study of chronic HIV infection and antiretroviral therapy. TCRdb analysed the 5' RACE reads with MiXCR anew, one entry per CDR3 protein. The sample shows about 48,000 distinct CDR3 sequences, 15% to 20% of them seen only once. The V end lost 5 bases, the J end lost 1 base, and 17 bases lay between the germline ends. Germline values: CDR1 MDHEN, CDR2 SYDVKM. The CDR3 length is 16 residues. This clonotype was seen just once. The chain links TRBV28 to TRBJ1-1; a possible D gene is TRBD1 (6 bases). The sequenced material came from peripheral blood. The receptor's source is an adult who had HIV and had not received antiretroviral therapy, or was an uninfected healthy control (not recorded which). CDR3 protein: CASSRSYREGNTEAFF. The CDR3 nucleotides are TGTGCCAGCAGTCGTTCTTACAGGGAGGGGAACACTGAAGCTTTCTTT. Looking up the rest from reference TRBV28 and TRBJ1-1 gives the full variable domain: DVKVTQSSRYLVKRTGEKVFLECVQDMDHENMFWYRQDPGLGLRLIYFSYDVKMKEKGDIPEGYSVSREKKERFSLILESASTNQTSMYLCASSRSYREGNTEAFFGQGTRLTVV.